This TCR beta chain stems from a study of shared clonotypes between healthy human individuals. The authors sequenced unsorted PBMC DNA on ten immunoSEQ deep assay plates. The assay was immunoSEQ multiplex PCR, and TCRdb's table has in-frame clones only and misses some. The sample includes around 530,000 clones, around 78% of them seen just once. Looked up from germline, CDR1 is GTSNPN and CDR2 is SVGIG (reference sequence). This CDR3 contains 12 residues. Trimming removed 1 base from V and 6 bases from J; junction bases left unmatched: 2. This chain connects TRBV30 to TRBJ2-7; 8 bases align to TRBD2. This clonotype originated in a woman aged 40 to 50 in good health. Some clones in this sample may be carry-over from other donors' samples. Sequenced material: PBMCs. This chain's CDR3 is CAWSEAGVEQYF. CDR3 nucleotides: TGTGCCTGGAGTGAAGCGGGAGTCGAGCAGTACTTC.